Below are 28 T cell receptor beta chains sequenced from a single sample in a study of human T cells and chemical hapten exposure. TCRdb used MiXCR to reprocess the RACE reads, holding one entry per CDR3 protein. The sample carries tens of thousands of distinct CDR3 sequences, 9% to 15% recorded once. Described time point: pre-sensitization, week 0. Treatment: therapeutic diphenylcyclopropenone sensitization with weekly scalp DPC. Sequencing started from total RNA isolated from unfractionated whole blood. This material consisted of whole blood, taken in connection with sensitization to the hapten diphenylcyclopropenone (DPC). The receptors stem from a woman aged 40 to 50 with alopecia areata. Some clones in this sample may be carry-over from other donors' samples.

This clonotype was observed at least ten times. This chain connects TRBV12-3 or TRBV12-4 to TRBJ2-3, with D perhaps TRBD1 or TRBD2 (5 bases each). V lost 5 bases, J lost 2 bases, and 11 bases lay in between. The CDR3 spans 14 residues. CDR3 loop: CASSRDPHTDTQYF. The CDR3 nucleotides are TGTGCCAGCAGTCGGGACCCTCACACAGATACGCAGTATTTT.

This clonotype was recorded a few times. V is TRBV11-2 and J is TRBJ2-5, with D tentatively TRBD1 or TRBD2 (5 bases each). V was shortened by 5 bases and J by 5 bases, with 18 bases between the two germline ends. Germline V gives CDR1 SGHAT, CDR2 FQNNGV. This CDR3 comprises 15 residues. The CDR3 is CASSPGAIALETQYF. CDR3 bases: TGTGCCAGCAGCCCCGGGGCCATTGCATTGGAGACCCAGTACTTC.

This clonotype was observed a few times. V gene TRBV12-3 or TRBV12-4 combines with J gene TRBJ2-3, with 7 bases that match TRBD1. CDR3 size: 15 residues. V lost 6 bases to trimming and J lost 2 bases; unmatched junction nucleotides: 8. The CDR3 spells CASSQRQGLTDTQYF. DNA of the CDR3: TGTGCCAGCAGCCAGAGACAGGGTCTCACAGATACGCAGTATTTT.

This clonotype was counted at least ten times. The chain has TRBV20-1 and TRBJ2-2; 10 bases fit TRBD1. The germline V gene has CDR1 DFQATT and CDR2 SNEGSKA (reference sequence). This CDR3 has 19 residues. V trimming: 6 bases; J trimming: 4 bases; junction bases outside the gene matches: 20. CDR3 nucleotides: TGCAGTGCCAGATTCCGGGACAGGGGAATCGCGTGGAGCACCGGGGAGCTGTTTTTT. Protein: CSARFRDRGIAWSTGELFF.

In this sample, this clonotype turned up many times. The rearrangement joins TRBV4-1 to TRBJ2-1, with D unclear. The CDR3 spans 13 residues. Germline V CDR1 and CDR2: MGHRA, YSYEKL. V shed 0 bases and J shed 15 bases, with 15 bases lying between them. This CDR3 reads CASSQEGLSLPFF. CDR3 coding DNA: TGCGCCAGCAGCCAAGAGGGCCTCTCTTTGCCGTTCTTC.

This clonotype was picked up many times. This chain connects TRBV4-2 to TRBJ2-7, with a possible D match to TRBD2 (6 bases). The germline V gene encodes CDR1 LGHNA and CDR2 YNFKEQ. The CDR3 has 15 residues. The V gene lost 0 bases and the J gene lost 2 bases, with 11 bases spanning the gap. The CDR3 coding sequence is TGTGCCAGCAGCCAAGAGGGGACTCTAACCTACGAGCAGTACTTC. It is translated as CASSQEGTLTYEQYF.

About this clonotype: Just one base apart from a much larger clone, this may be a read error. The chain is built from TRBV18 and TRBJ2-1; D is unclear. The germline gives CDR1 KGHSH, CDR2 LQKENI. The CDR3 spans 13 residues. V lost 3 bases to trimming and J lost 9 bases, with 12 bases between them. The CDR3 loop is CASSPPTGGEQFF. CDR3 coding DNA: TGTGCCAGCTCACCCCCGACTGGCGGTGAGCAGTTCTTC.

This clonotype was recorded many times. The gene calls are TRBV6-1 and TRBJ2-7; no clear D gene. Germline assignment: CDR1 MNHNS and CDR2 SASEGT. V lost 7 bases and J lost 3, with 10 bases in between. The CDR3 loop spans 12 amino acids. The CDR3 DNA sequence: TGTGCCAGCACAAGTCGCTTCTACGAGCAGTACTTC. Translated: CASTSRFYEQYF.

This clonotype has a count of ten or more. This chain connects TRBV24-1 to TRBJ2-1; D is tentatively TRBD1 or TRBD2 (6 bases each). With 9 bases removed from V and 0 bases from J, the gap between germline ends came to 29 bases. Germline V CDR1 and CDR2: KGHDR, SFDVKD. The CDR3 consists of 20 residues. Here the CDR3 reads CATPLPWGFAGQSSYNEQFF. Here the CDR3 DNA reads TGTGCCACCCCCTTGCCCTGGGGCTTTGCGGGACAAAGCTCCTACAATGAGCAGTTCTTC.

Many counts were recorded for this clonotype. The J gene is TRBJ2-7, the V gene TRBV12-3 or TRBV12-4; 9 nucleotides match TRBD1. Trimming removed 1 base from V and 1 base from J; junction bases left unmatched: 2. CDR3 length equals 15 residues. The CDR3 sequence is CASSLVGTGSYEQYF. The CDR3 region has the DNA TGTGCCAGCAGTTTAGTGGGGACAGGGTCCTACGAGCAGTACTTC.

The V gene is TRBV29-1, the J gene TRBJ2-1; D may correspond to TRBD1 or TRBD2 (5 bases each). V gave up 7 bases and J gave up 6 bases, with 13 bases separating them. The CDR3 has 12 amino acids. In germline, CDR1 is SQVTM, CDR2 ANQGSEA. The CDR3 here is CSAEGLGNEQFF. CDR3 nucleotide sequence: TGCAGCGCTGAGGGGTTAGGCAATGAGCAGTTCTTC.

This clonotype was observed many times. This chain links TRBV28 with TRBJ2-6, with TRBD1 identical over 8 bases. The V gene end was trimmed by 6 bases and the J gene end by 0 bases; junction bases not matched to a gene: 16. The CDR3 loop spans 20 amino acids. The germline gives CDR1 MDHEN, CDR2 SYDVKM. The CDR3 is CASSAGRTGPTLSGANVLTF. The CDR3 DNA follows: TGTGCCAGCAGCGCCGGACGGACAGGGCCCACCCTCTCTGGGGCCAACGTCCTGACTTTC.

This clonotype was seen at least ten times. V usage is TRBV29-1 and J usage is TRBJ2-1, with D possibly being TRBD1 (6 bases). The V end lost 1 base, the J end lost 15 bases, and 13 bases lay between the germline ends. There are 11 residues in the CDR3. The germline V gene has CDR1 SQVTM and CDR2 ANQGSEA. The CDR3 reads CSVEGGGIAFF. The CDR3 nucleotides are TGCAGCGTTGAAGGAGGGGGAATCGCGTTCTTC.

The CDR3 nucleotides read TGTGCCAGCACTTTGACAGGGGGAGATACGCAGTATTTT. Protein product: CASTLTGGDTQYF. V usage is TRBV27 and J usage is TRBJ2-3; 9 nucleotides match TRBD1. CDR1 is MNHEY, CDR2 SMNVEV, per germline (reference sequence). This CDR3 comprises 13 residues. The trim removed 7 bases at V and 5 bases at J, leaving 4 bases unmatched.

This clonotype was recorded a few times. The chain uses TRBV6-5 and TRBJ1-2; D gene ambiguous. Trimming left V 11 bases short and J 4 bases short, with 11 bases between. From germline, CDR1 is MNHEY and CDR2 SVGAGI. This CDR3 has 11 amino acids. The CDR3 loop is CASRAPYGYTF. CDR3 coding DNA: TGTGCCTCAAGGGCTCCCTATGGCTACACCTTC.

The CDR3 DNA follows: TGCAGTCCCCGGGGGGGGAACACTGAAGCTTTCTTT. Protein sequence: CSPRGGNTEAFF. This sequence joins TRBV20-1 and TRBJ1-1, with D possibly being TRBD1 (5 bases). Germline V gives CDR1 DFQATT, CDR2 SNEGSKA (reference sequence). The CDR3 covers 12 residues. The germline V and J ends were trimmed by 8 bases and 1 base, with 11 bases remaining between them.

This clonotype was recorded many times. The J gene is TRBJ2-7, the V gene TRBV7-2; D gene unclear. The CDR3 sequence is 14 residues long. With 4 bases removed from V and 3 bases from J, the gap between germline ends came to 13 bases. Germline CDR1 and CDR2: SGHTA and FQGNSA. Here the CDR3 reads CASSSPTRNYEQYF. The CDR3 nucleotides read TGTGCCAGCAGCTCCCCGACACGAAACTACGAGCAGTACTTC.

Many counts were recorded for this clonotype. The V gene is TRBV15, the J gene TRBJ2-2; 8 nucleotides agree with TRBD1. The CDR3 length is 15 residues. J gave up 4 bases and V 3 bases, and 4 bases lay outside the gene matches. The germline gives CDR1 LNHNV, CDR2 YYDKDF (reference sequence). The chain's CDR3 is CATSSGQGGTGELFF. In DNA form, the CDR3 reads TGTGCCACCAGCAGTGGACAGGGCGGCACCGGGGAGCTGTTTTTT.

Ten or more counts support this clonotype. The J gene is TRBJ2-3, the V gene TRBV11-2; no reliable D call. V lost 0 bases and J lost 4, with 5 bases in between. Germline V lookup: CDR1 SGHAT, CDR2 FQNNGV. The CDR3 has 13 amino acids. The CDR3, as DNA: TGTGCCAGCAGCTTAGACAGTCCAGATACGCAGTATTTT. Translated, it gives CASSLDSPDTQYF.

A word on this clonotype: A much bigger clone sits one base away, suggesting this may be a read error. This chain connects TRBV11-3 to TRBJ2-1; 7 bases agree with TRBD1. V lost 3 bases and J lost 6; bases outside the gene matches: 2. Looked up from germline, CDR1 is SGHNT and CDR2 is YENEEA. The CDR3 consists of 13 residues. The CDR3 sequence is CASSFSGGNEQFF. CDR3 bases: TGTGCCAGCAGCTTCTCAGGGGGCAATGAGCAGTTCTTC. The whole variable domain, remainder taken from reference TRBV11-3 and TRBJ2-1, is EAGVVQSPRYKIIEKKQPVAFWCNPISGHNTLYWYLQNLGQGPELLIRYENEEAVDDSQLPKDRFSAERLKGVDSTLKIQPAELGDSAVYLCASSFSGGNEQFFGPGTRLTVL.

This clonotype appeared many times. J is TRBJ2-3 and V is TRBV20-1; TRBD1 matches at 7 bases. The germline V gene encodes CDR1 DFQATT and CDR2 SNEGSKA (reference sequence). The V segment lost 3 bases and the J segment 0 bases; nucleotides outside the gene matches: 12. The CDR3 sequence is 17 residues long. The CDR3 is CSASWGQTHPSTDTQYF. Here the CDR3 DNA reads TGCAGTGCTAGCTGGGGACAGACCCATCCTAGCACAGATACGCAGTATTTT.

V usage is TRBV5-6 and J usage is TRBJ1-1, with D unresolved. The V gene lost 0 bases and the J gene lost 3 bases, with 9 bases spanning the gap. CDR1 and CDR2 (germline): SGHDT, YYEEEE. The CDR3 extends over 14 amino acids. CDR3 sequence: CASSLAQAHTEAFF. The CDR3 nucleotides are TGTGCCAGCAGCTTGGCCCAGGCCCACACTGAAGCTTTCTTT.

In its sample, this clonotype was seen many times. This chain links TRBV10-3 with TRBJ2-3; 10 bases agree with TRBD2. J was trimmed by 6 bases and V by 1 base; bases with no gene match: 7. In germline, CDR1 is ENHRY, CDR2 SYGVKD. The CDR3 has 16 amino acids. The CDR3 DNA is TGTGCCATCAGTGAGTTAACTAGCGGGACGGCCGATACGCAGTATTTT. Its protein product is CAISELTSGTADTQYF.

The J gene is TRBJ2-2, the V gene TRBV4-3, with D possibly TRBD1 on 6 matching bases. Germline V gene sequence: CDR1 LGHNA, CDR2 YSLEER. CDR3 length equals 14 residues. The V gene lost 4 bases and the J gene lost 7 bases, with 13 bases spanning the gap. This chain's CDR3 is CASSRGHDNGELFF. The CDR3 DNA reads TGCGCCAGCAGCCGGGGGCACGATAACGGGGAGCTGTTTTTT.

This clonotype appeared many times. The chain couples TRBV12-3 or TRBV12-4 to TRBJ2-3; a weak D match, TRBD1 (5 bases). The CDR3 is 14 residues long. Trimming took 5 bases from V and 2 from J, leaving 11 bases between them. Here the CDR3 reads CASSQGGDTDTQYF. CDR3 in DNA: TGTGCCAGCAGTCAGGGCGGTGACACAGATACGCAGTATTTT.

This clonotype was seen more than once but under ten times. The chain carries TRBV7-2 and TRBJ2-1; 9 bases map to TRBD1. The CDR3 runs to 15 residues. Losses at the gene ends were 5 bases for V and 1 base for J; bases not matched to a gene: 3. Germline V gene sequence: CDR1 SGHTA, CDR2 FQGNSA. The CDR3 sequence is CASSPDRGSYNEQFF. CDR3 DNA: TGTGCCAGCAGCCCTGACAGGGGGTCCTACAATGAGCAGTTCTTC.

This clonotype appeared many times. The chain employs TRBV3-1 and TRBJ1-3; D remains unclear. CDR1 and CDR2 (germline): LGHDT, YNNKEL (reference sequence). This CDR3 is 15 amino acids long. Trimming pared 4 bases from V and 1 base from J, leaving 11 bases between. Written as DNA, the CDR3 is TGTGCCAGCAGCCCACAGCGCCCTTCTGGAAACACCATATATTTT. Residues: CASSPQRPSGNTIYF. Filled out from reference TRBV3-1 and TRBJ1-3, the complete variable domain reads DTAVSQTPKYLVTQMGNDKSIKCEQNLGHDTMYWYKQDSKKFLKIMFSYNNKELIINETVPNRFSPKSPDKAHLNLHINSLELGDSAVYFCASSPQRPSGNTIYFGEGSWLTVV.

This chain links TRBV20-1 with TRBJ2-1; D not resolved. V was trimmed by 6 bases and J by 1 base, leaving 25 bases between them. Germline CDR1 DFQATT, CDR2 SNEGSKA (reference sequence). The CDR3 sequence is 18 residues long. The CDR3 loop is CSALSRAPLDGSYNEQFF. The CDR3 DNA reads TGCAGTGCCCTCTCCCGGGCCCCTCTTGACGGTTCCTACAATGAGCAGTTCTTC.